This entry describes one TCR beta chain. The sample comes from a study of blood T cell repertoires in COVID-19. Turning to the study itself: Material from acute and convalescent COVID-19 was sourced from the United States, Italy and Spain. In each case, the material was cDNA or gDNA derived from T cells, B-cell-depleted T cells, or PBMCs.

Source study methods: Amplified reference gene primers provided the basis for estimating nucleated cell counts. TCRdb keeps only in-frame clones here, not all; method: immunoSEQ multiplex PCR. That table furnishes V, J and clone size, whereas the DNA furnished D and trimming. Altogether 400,000 to 550,000 clones are present, around 89% being singletons, with the ten largest covering roughly 4%. The sequence derives from a woman aged 30 to 39 with acute or convalescent COVID-19. The specimen was peripheral blood.

The CDR3 region has the DNA TGCGCCAGCAGTCTGTATGGACTCGCGGGCTACGAGCAGTACTTC. It yields the protein CASSLYGLAGYEQYF. The gene calls are TRBV5-1 and TRBJ2-7; TRBD2 might be the D (5 bases). Looked up from germline, CDR1 is SGHRS and CDR2 is YFSETQ. The CDR3 totals 15 residues. Trimming took 5 bases from V and 3 from J, leaving 18 bases between them. Supplemented by reference TRBV5-1 and TRBJ2-7, the full variable domain reads KAGVTQTPRYLIKTRGQQVTLSCSPISGHRSVSWYQQTPGQGLQFLFEYFSETQRNKGNFPGRFSGRQFSNSRSEMNVSTLELGDSALYLCASSLYGLAGYEQYFGPGTRLTVT.